The 17 T cell receptor beta chains below come from one sample, sequenced in a study of shared clonotypes between healthy human individuals. Here immunoSEQ multiplex PCR was the method, and the copy in TCRdb shows in-frame clones only, minus some. Altogether 2 million to 3 million clones are present, about 92% being singletons, with the ten largest covering around 0.15%. The source material was naive CD4+ T cells sorted from blood. Subset specified: CD45RA+ positively selected. Receptor source: a man aged 18 to 29 in good health.

The V and J genes are TRBV23-1 and TRBJ1-5, with a tentative D call TRBD1 (5 bases). TRBV23-1 belongs to the ORF category, with a function that is uncertain. Trimming shortened V by 11 bases and J by 5 bases, and 19 bases separated the two germline ends. The CDR3 extends over 14 amino acids. DNA for the CDR3: TGCGCCGCCCGGGGGGTGGACATACATCAGCCCCAGCATTTT. It translates to CAARGVDIHQPQHF.

The V gene is TRBV30, the J gene TRBJ2-1, with D possibly being TRBD1 (6 bases). Trimming took off 2 bases at V and 10 bases at J, with 15 bases between the two ends. Germline CDR1 GTSNPN, CDR2 SVGIG (reference sequence). This CDR3 region has 13 residues. The CDR3 nucleotides are TGTGCCTGGAGTCTCAGGGGAGCTGGGGAGCAGTTCTTC. This sequence encodes CAWSLRGAGEQFF.

This chain joins TRBV5-4 and TRBJ1-3, with 8 nucleotides matching TRBD1. There are 15 residues in the CDR3. V lost 0 bases, J lost 4 bases, and 3 bases stayed unmatched. Germline V gene sequence: CDR1 SGHNT, CDR2 YYREEE (reference sequence). DNA of the CDR3: TGTGCCAGCAGCTTGGGGACAGGGCGCGGAAACACCATATATTTT. This encodes CASSLGTGRGNTIYF.

For this clone: This specimen includes other DNA sequences encoding the same CDR3. This sequence joins TRBV5-4 and TRBJ1-2, with 9 bases lining up with TRBD1. Germline lookup yields CDR1 SGHNT and CDR2 YYREEE (reference sequence). The CDR3 sequence is 14 residues long. V was clipped by 4 bases and J by 4 bases; unmatched bases: 5. CDR3 in amino acids: CASSLDRGGYGYTF. In DNA form, the CDR3 reads TGTGCCAGCAGCCTGGACAGGGGCGGCTATGGCTACACCTTC.

For this clone: Other DNA sequences in this sample translate to the same CDR3. This chain joins TRBV9 and TRBJ1-3; no clear D. Trimming removed 0 bases at V and 0 bases at J, with 4 bases between. Germline lookup yields CDR1 SGDLS and CDR2 YYNGEE. The CDR3 is 14 residues long. The CDR3 loop reads CASSVGTSGNTIYF. Here the CDR3 DNA reads TGTGCCAGCAGCGTAGGCACCTCTGGAAACACCATATATTTT.

The chain combines TRBV27 with TRBJ2-5, with TRBD2 matching over 12 bases. Germline values: CDR1 MNHEY, CDR2 SMNVEV (reference sequence). The junction had 13 bases not matched to a gene; V was cut back by 10 bases and J by 1 base. CDR3 length: 17 amino acids. Written as DNA, the CDR3 is TGTGCCACCCCCTTGGGGCTAGCGGGGGGGATCCAAGAGACCCAGTACTTC. It encodes CATPLGLAGGIQETQYF.

J is TRBJ1-4 and V is TRBV5-1; the D gene is possibly TRBD1 (6 bases). V dropped 0 bases and J dropped 5 bases, with 14 bases sitting between them. CDR1 and CDR2 (germline): SGHRS, YFSETQ. This CDR3 has 16 residues. The DNA of the CDR3 is TGCGCCAGCAGCTTGGCCCTTGGAGGACAGAATGAAAAACTGTTTTTT. It codes for CASSLALGGQNEKLFF.

The rearrangement uses TRBV18 and TRBJ2-2; D not resolved. Trimming removed 2 bases from V and 1 base from J, with 5 bases in between. Germline CDR1 KGHSH, CDR2 LQKENI. The CDR3 is 14 residues long. CDR3 sequence: CASSPELNTGELFF. As DNA, the CDR3 is TGTGCCAGCTCACCAGAGCTGAACACCGGGGAGCTGTTTTTT.

Concerning this clone: This sample includes further DNA sequences coding for the same CDR3. The chain couples TRBV18 to TRBJ1-5, with 7 bases lining up with TRBD1. This CDR3 contains 14 residues. Germline V CDR1 and CDR2: KGHSH, LQKENI. With 3 bases clipped from V and 2 bases from J, the junction kept 1 base outside the gene matches. CDR3 sequence: CASSPDRGNQPQHF. The CDR3, as DNA: TGTGCCAGCTCACCCGACAGGGGCAATCAGCCCCAGCATTTT.

The chain has TRBV11-2 and TRBJ2-7; tentatively, D is TRBD1 or TRBD2 (5 bases each). From germline, CDR1 is SGHAT and CDR2 FQNNGV. The CDR3 spans 15 residues. The germline V and J ends were trimmed by 5 bases and 0 bases, with 14 bases remaining between them. The CDR3 DNA sequence: TGTGCCAGCAGCCCGGGACCGGCGGCCTCCTACGAGCAGTACTTC. Its protein product is CASSPGPAASYEQYF. Looking up the rest from reference TRBV11-2 and TRBJ2-7 gives the full variable domain: EAGVAQSPRYKIIEKRQSVAFWCNPISGHATLYWYQQILGQGPKLLIQFQNNGVVDDSQLPKDRFSAERLKGVDSTLKIQPAKLEDSAVYLCASSPGPAASYEQYFGPGTRLTVT.

The rearrangement joins TRBV10-2 to TRBJ1-2; the match to TRBD1 covers 9 bases. Unmatched junction bases numbered 15, after V lost 10 bases and J lost 9 bases. This CDR3 is built from 14 residues. Germline V lookup: CDR1 WSHSY, CDR2 SAAADI. The CDR3: CATTTRDRALSYTF. The CDR3 region has the DNA TGCGCCACCACCACCCGGGACAGGGCGCTTAGCTACACCTTC.

The chain couples TRBV18 to TRBJ2-5, with TRBD2 matching 9 bases. Trimming cost V 5 bases and J 2 bases; bases outside gene matches: 6. The V gene's germline CDR1 is KGHSH and CDR2 LQKENI. The CDR3 totals 15 residues. CDR3 residues: CASSSLAGNQETQYF. The DNA for the CDR3 is TGTGCCAGCTCATCACTAGCGGGCAATCAAGAGACCCAGTACTTC. Full variable domain (rest looked up from reference TRBV18 and TRBJ2-5): NAGVMQNPRHLVRRRGQEARLRCSPMKGHSHVYWYRQLPEEGLKFMVYLQKENIIDESGMPKERFSAEFPKEGPSILRIQQVVRGDSAAYFCASSSLAGNQETQYFGPGTRLLVL.

The genes are TRBV11-2 and TRBJ2-3, with D hard to call. With 0 bases removed from V and 1 base from J, the gap between germline ends came to 5 bases. CDR3 length: 14 amino acids. Germline V lookup: CDR1 SGHAT, CDR2 FQNNGV. DNA of the CDR3: TGTGCCAGCAGCTTAGATATGGGCACAGATACGCAGTATTTT. This translates into CASSLDMGTDTQYF. The full variable domain, rest sourced from reference TRBV11-2 and TRBJ2-3, is EAGVAQSPRYKIIEKRQSVAFWCNPISGHATLYWYQQILGQGPKLLIQFQNNGVVDDSQLPKDRFSAERLKGVDSTLKIQPAKLEDSAVYLCASSLDMGTDTQYFGPGTRLTVL.

This clone has only one observation. The rearrangement uses TRBV5-4 and TRBJ2-2; D gene unclear. The CDR3 loop spans 16 amino acids. Germline loops: CDR1 SGHNT, CDR2 YYREEE (reference sequence). V lost 2 bases, J lost 0 bases, and 11 bases lay in between. The DNA of the CDR3 is TGTGCCAGCAGCTTTGGGGTCCAGGCGAACACCGGGGAGCTGTTTTTT. Translating gives CASSFGVQANTGELFF. The complete variable domain, with remaining parts taken from reference TRBV5-4 and TRBJ2-2, reads ETGVTQSPTHLIKTRGQQVTLRCSSQSGHNTVSWYQQALGQGPQFIFQYYREEENGRGNFPPRFSGLQFPNYSSELNVNALELDDSALYLCASSFGVQANTGELFFGEGSRLTVL.

The chain recombines TRBV2 with TRBJ2-5, with 13 positions matching TRBD2. Germline lookup yields CDR1 SNHLY and CDR2 FYNNEI. The CDR3 is 14 amino acids. V lost 6 bases and J lost 5; bases outside the gene matches: 3. CDR3 in DNA: TGTGCCAGCAGAGGACTAGCGGGAGTGGAGACCCAGTACTTC. Residues: CASRGLAGVETQYF.

The gene calls are TRBV9 and TRBJ2-1, with D possibly matching TRBD2 (6 bases). CDR1 is SGDLS, CDR2 YYNGEE, per germline. The V gene lost 4 bases and the J gene lost 4 bases, with 21 bases spanning the gap. The CDR3 covers 17 residues. The CDR3 coding sequence is TGTGCCAGCAGCTTAGATGGCACACTAGCTTGGTACAATGAGCAGTTCTTC. This gives the protein CASSLDGTLAWYNEQFF.

A word on this clone: Other DNA sequences of this sample code for an identical CDR3. This sequence joins TRBV5-1 and TRBJ2-5; TRBD1 aligns across 8 bases. Germline CDR1 is SGHRS and CDR2 is YFSETQ. The CDR3 consists of 14 residues. Trimming removed 3 bases from V and 4 bases from J; junction bases left unmatched: 5. This chain's CDR3 is CASSSPGQGETQYF. The CDR3 DNA follows: TGCGCCAGCAGCTCACCCGGACAGGGAGAGACCCAGTACTTC.